This T cell receptor beta chain was sequenced during a study of blood T cells in healthy people across ages. V gave up 4 bases and J gave up 6 bases, with 13 bases separating them. The CDR3 extends over 14 amino acids. Germline values: CDR1 SGHAT, CDR2 FQNNGV. Sample-barcoded 5' priming and a J-beta primer mix drove a second PCR of roughly 7 to 11 cycles. The template-switch adaptor was a 5' adaptor with 12 random nucleotides. It tagged each cDNA molecule. TCRdb used MiXCR to reprocess the 5' RACE reads, holding one entry per CDR3 protein. The sample gives about 1.1 million distinct CDR3 sequences, roughly two fifths of which show up once; around 13% is in the top ten.

This chain links TRBV11-2 with TRBJ2-1; possible D gene TRBD1, 5 bases. The origin of this receptor is a man between 18 and 29 years old in good health. Sequencing used blood. In nucleotides, the CDR3 is TGTGCCAGCAGCTCCCTAGGGGATCGCAATGAGCAGTTCTTC. As protein: CASSSLGDRNEQFF.